One and the same sample provided the 10 T cell receptor beta chains below, sequenced in a study of T cell clones after liver transplantation. Libraries were prepared by immunoSEQ multiplex PCR; TCRdb keeps only in-frame clonotypes and omits some of them. The sample shows roughly 73,000 clones, about 80% of them seen only once. The material was CD4+ T cells from blood, obtained before liver transplant. Receptors originate from a human donor who received a liver transplant.

This chain joins TRBV7-8 and TRBJ2-1; 9 positions agree with TRBD2. The CDR3 is made up of 15 amino acids. Trimming removed 4 bases from V and 10 bases from J; junction bases left unmatched: 11. Germline CDR1 SGHVS, CDR2 FQNEAQ. The CDR3 is CASSSSSGERGEQFF. As DNA, the CDR3 is TGTGCCAGCAGCTCTTCTAGCGGGGAGCGGGGGGAGCAGTTCTTC.

This clone has a single count. The CDR3 sequence is CASSFSRTGGYEQYF. The CDR3 nucleotides are TGTGCCAGCAGTTTCTCCCGGACAGGGGGCTACGAGCAGTACTTC. This chain uses TRBV28 with TRBJ2-7; TRBD1 aligns across 10 bases. The CDR3 is 15 amino acids. V shed 3 bases, J shed 3 bases, and the junction held 5 bases outside the gene matches. Germline V gene lookup returns CDR1 MDHEN and CDR2 SYDVKM.

V gene TRBV2 combines with J gene TRBJ2-7, with D maybe TRBD1 (6 bases). Germline CDR1 and CDR2: SNHLY and FYNNEI. The germline V and J ends were trimmed by 7 bases and 6 bases, with 28 bases remaining between them. There are 17 residues in the CDR3. Written as DNA, the CDR3 is TGTGCCAGCATAGTAGGGCCCCAGGGGCCAAGTATGTTCGAGCAGTACTTC. This sequence encodes CASIVGPQGPSMFEQYF.

The V call is TRBV28, the J call TRBJ2-1; D uncertain. The CDR3 totals 14 residues. Germline V lookup: CDR1 MDHEN, CDR2 SYDVKM. Trimming removed 6 bases from V and 1 base from J, with 10 bases in between. The CDR3 region has the DNA TGTGCCAGCAGCCGACGAGCTTCCTACAATGAGCAGTTCTTC. This codes for CASSRRASYNEQFF.

The chain is built from TRBV30 and TRBJ1-4, with D hard to call. Trimming took off 5 bases at V and 7 bases at J, with 8 bases between the two ends. The germline V gene encodes CDR1 GTSNPN and CDR2 SVGIG (reference sequence). The CDR3 length is 11 residues. The CDR3 protein is CAWGRGEKLFF. CDR3 coding DNA: TGTGCCTGGGGCCGGGGTGAAAAACTGTTTTTT.

The gene calls are TRBV19 and TRBJ2-6, with no clear D. V was pared by 8 bases and J by 1 base, with 9 bases between. This CDR3 spans 14 amino acids. CDR1 and CDR2 (germline): LNHDA, SQIVND (reference sequence). CDR3 protein: CASAQGSGANVLTF. The DNA for the CDR3 is TGTGCCAGTGCCCAAGGTTCTGGGGCCAACGTCCTGACTTTC.

This chain uses TRBV6-6 with TRBJ1-2, with no clear D. Trimming took off 2 bases at V and 4 bases at J, with 11 bases between the two ends. Germline-derived CDR1 and CDR2 are MNHNY and SVGAGI (reference sequence). The CDR3 has 14 amino acids. Here the CDR3 DNA reads TGTGCCAGCAGTTACGAGGGCGCGAGCTATGGCTACACCTTC. Its translation: CASSYEGASYGYTF.

The V call is TRBV29-1, the J call TRBJ2-3; D unresolved. Germline V gives CDR1 SQVTM, CDR2 ANQGSEA. This CDR3 has 16 residues. V was shortened by 4 bases and J by 0 bases, with 17 bases between the two germline ends. The CDR3 sequence is CSVVGFTTPSTDTQYF. Written as DNA, the CDR3 is TGCAGCGTTGTGGGCTTCACTACTCCTAGCACAGATACGCAGTATTTT.

V and J are TRBV7-9 and TRBJ2-5; TRBD2 might be the D (6 bases). Trimming removed 5 bases from V and 5 bases from J, with 18 bases in between. The V gene's germline CDR1 is SEHNR and CDR2 FQNEAQ (reference sequence). The CDR3 extends over 15 amino acids. The CDR3, as DNA: TGTGCCAGCAGCGGGGGGTGGAGCCCTCGGGAGACCCAGTACTTC. Translation gives CASSGGWSPRETQYF.

The chain has TRBV10-3 and TRBJ1-5; perhaps TRBD1 as D (5 bases). Germline-derived CDR1 and CDR2 are ENHRY and SYGVKD. The V gene lost 4 bases and the J gene lost 5 bases, with 12 bases spanning the gap. The CDR3 totals 14 residues. DNA of the CDR3: TGTGCCATCAGTGTGACGGGCAGGGATCAGCCCCAGCATTTT. Protein sequence: CAISVTGRDQPQHF.